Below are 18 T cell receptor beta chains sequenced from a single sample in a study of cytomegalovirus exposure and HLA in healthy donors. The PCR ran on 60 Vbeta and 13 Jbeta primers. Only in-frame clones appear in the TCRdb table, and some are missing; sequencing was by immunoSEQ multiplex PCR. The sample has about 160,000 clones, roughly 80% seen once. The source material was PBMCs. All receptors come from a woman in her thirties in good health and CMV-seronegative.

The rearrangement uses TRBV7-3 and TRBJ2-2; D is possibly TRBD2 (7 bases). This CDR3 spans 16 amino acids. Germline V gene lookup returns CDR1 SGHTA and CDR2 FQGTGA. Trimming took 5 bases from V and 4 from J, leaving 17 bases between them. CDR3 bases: TGTGCCAGCAGCCCTTGGGGGAGGGGGAGCACCGGGGAGCTGTTTTTT. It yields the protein CASSPWGRGSTGELFF.

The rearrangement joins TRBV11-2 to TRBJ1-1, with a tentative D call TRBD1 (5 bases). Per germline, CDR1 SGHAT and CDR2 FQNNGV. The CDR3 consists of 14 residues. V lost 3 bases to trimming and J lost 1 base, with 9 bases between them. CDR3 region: CASSFRVANTEAFF. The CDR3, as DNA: TGTGCCAGCAGCTTCAGGGTAGCGAACACTGAAGCTTTCTTT.

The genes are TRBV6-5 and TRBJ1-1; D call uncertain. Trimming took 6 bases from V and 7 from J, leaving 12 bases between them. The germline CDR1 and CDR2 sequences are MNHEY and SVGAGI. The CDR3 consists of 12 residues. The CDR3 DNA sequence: TGTGCCAGCAGCCGAGGGTTTGATGAAGCTTTCTTT. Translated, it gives CASSRGFDEAFF.

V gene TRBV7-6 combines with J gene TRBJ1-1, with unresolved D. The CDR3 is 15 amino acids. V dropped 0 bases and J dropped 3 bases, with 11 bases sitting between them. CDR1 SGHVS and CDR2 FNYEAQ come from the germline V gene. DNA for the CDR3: TGTGCCAGCAGCTTAGCCGGTTACGGGGACACTGAAGCTTTCTTT. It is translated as CASSLAGYGDTEAFF.

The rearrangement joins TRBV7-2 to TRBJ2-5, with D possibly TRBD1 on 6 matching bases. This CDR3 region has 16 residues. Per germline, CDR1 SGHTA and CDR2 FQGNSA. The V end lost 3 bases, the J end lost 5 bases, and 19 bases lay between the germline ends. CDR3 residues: CASSFSPATGKETQYF. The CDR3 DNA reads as TGTGCCAGCAGCTTCTCACCCGCTACAGGGAAGGAGACCCAGTACTTC.

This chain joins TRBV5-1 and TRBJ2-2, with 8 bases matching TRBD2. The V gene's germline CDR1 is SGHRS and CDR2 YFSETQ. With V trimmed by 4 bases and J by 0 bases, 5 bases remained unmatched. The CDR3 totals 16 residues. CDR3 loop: CASSMTSASNTGELFF. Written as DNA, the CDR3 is TGCGCCAGCAGCATGACTAGCGCTTCGAACACCGGGGAGCTGTTTTTT.

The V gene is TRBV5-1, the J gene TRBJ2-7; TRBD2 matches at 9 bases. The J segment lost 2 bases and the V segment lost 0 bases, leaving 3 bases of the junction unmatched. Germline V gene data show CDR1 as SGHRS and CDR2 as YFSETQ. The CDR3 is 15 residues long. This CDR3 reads CASSLVSGGPYEQYF. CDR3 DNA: TGCGCCAGCAGCTTGGTTAGCGGGGGTCCCTACGAGCAGTACTTC.

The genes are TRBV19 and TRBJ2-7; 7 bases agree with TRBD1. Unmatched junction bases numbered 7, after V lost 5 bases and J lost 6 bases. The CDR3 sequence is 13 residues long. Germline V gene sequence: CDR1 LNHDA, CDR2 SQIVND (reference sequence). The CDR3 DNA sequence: TGTGCCAGTAGTGTAAACAGGGGCGGCGAGCAGTACTTC. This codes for CASSVNRGGEQYF.

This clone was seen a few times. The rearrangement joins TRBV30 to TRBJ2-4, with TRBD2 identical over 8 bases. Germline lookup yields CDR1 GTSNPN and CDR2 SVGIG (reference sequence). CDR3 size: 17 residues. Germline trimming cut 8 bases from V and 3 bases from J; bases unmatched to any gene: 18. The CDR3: CAGVKRGAGEFKNIQYF. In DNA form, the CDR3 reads TGTGCCGGGGTTAAAAGGGGAGCGGGGGAATTCAAAAACATTCAGTACTTC. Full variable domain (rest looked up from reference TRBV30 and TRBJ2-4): SQTIHQWPATLVQPVGSPLSLECTVEGTSNPNLYWYRQAAGRGLQLLFYSVGIGQISSEVPQNLSASRPQDRQFILSSKKLLLSDSGFYLCAGVKRGAGEFKNIQYFGAGTRLSVL.

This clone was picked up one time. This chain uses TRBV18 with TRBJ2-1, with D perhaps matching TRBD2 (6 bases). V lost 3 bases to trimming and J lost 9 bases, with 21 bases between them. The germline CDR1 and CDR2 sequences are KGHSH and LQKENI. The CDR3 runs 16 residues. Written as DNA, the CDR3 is TGTGCCAGCTCACCGACGCGGGGCCTTGGGTTAGTTGAGCAGTTCTTC. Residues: CASSPTRGLGLVEQFF.

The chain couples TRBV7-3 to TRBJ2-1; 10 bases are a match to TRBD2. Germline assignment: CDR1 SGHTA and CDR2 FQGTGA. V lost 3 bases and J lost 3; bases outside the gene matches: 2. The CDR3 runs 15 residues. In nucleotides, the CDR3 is TGTGCCAGCAGCTTGTTAGCGGGGGGCTACAATGAGCAGTTCTTC. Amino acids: CASSLLAGGYNEQFF.

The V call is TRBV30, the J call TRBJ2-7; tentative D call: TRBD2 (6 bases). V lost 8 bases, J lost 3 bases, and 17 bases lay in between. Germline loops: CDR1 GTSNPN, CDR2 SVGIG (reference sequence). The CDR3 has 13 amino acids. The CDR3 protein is CARRGGKNYEQYF. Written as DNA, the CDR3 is TGTGCCCGTCGTGGAGGGAAAAACTACGAGCAGTACTTC.

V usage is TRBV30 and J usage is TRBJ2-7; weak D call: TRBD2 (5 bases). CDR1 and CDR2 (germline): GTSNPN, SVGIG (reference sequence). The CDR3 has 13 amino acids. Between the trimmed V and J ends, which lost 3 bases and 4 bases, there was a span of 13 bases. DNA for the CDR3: TGTGCCTGGAGGGGCGCGGGCAATTACGAGCAGTACTTC. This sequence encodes CAWRGAGNYEQYF.

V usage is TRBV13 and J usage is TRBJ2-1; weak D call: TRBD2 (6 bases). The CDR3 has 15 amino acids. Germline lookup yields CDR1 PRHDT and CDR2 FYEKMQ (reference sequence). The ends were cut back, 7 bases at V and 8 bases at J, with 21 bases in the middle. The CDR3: CASIQWRGAADEQFF. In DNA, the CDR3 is TGTGCCAGCATCCAGTGGAGGGGCGCGGCCGATGAGCAGTTCTTC. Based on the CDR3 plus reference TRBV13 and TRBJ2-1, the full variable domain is AAGVIQSPRHLIKEKRETATLKCYPIPRHDTVYWYQQGPGQDPQFLISFYEKMQSDKGSIPDRFSAQQFSDYHSELNMSSLELGDSALYFCASIQWRGAADEQFFGPGTRLTVL.

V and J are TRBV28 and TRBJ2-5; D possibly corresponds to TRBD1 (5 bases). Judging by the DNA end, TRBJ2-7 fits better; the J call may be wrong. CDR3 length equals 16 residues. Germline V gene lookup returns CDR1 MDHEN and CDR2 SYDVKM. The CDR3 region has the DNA TGTGCCAGCAGCTCTTATGGTCTAGGGCAGGGAAACGAGCAGTACTTC. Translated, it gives CASSSYGLGQGNEQYF.

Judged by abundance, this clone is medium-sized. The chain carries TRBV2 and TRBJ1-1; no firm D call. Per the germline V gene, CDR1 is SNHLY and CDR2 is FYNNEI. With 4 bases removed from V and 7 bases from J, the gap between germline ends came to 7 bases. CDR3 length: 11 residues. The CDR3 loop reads CASSGFSEAFF. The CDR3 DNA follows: TGTGCCAGCAGTGGATTCAGTGAAGCTTTCTTT.

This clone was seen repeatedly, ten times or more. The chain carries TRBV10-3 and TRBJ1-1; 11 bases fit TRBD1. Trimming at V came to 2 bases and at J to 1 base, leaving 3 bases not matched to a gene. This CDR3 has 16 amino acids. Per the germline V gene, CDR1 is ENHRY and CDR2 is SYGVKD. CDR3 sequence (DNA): TGTGCCATCAGTGAGCCGGACAGGGGGCGGAACACTGAAGCTTTCTTT. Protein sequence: CAISEPDRGRNTEAFF.

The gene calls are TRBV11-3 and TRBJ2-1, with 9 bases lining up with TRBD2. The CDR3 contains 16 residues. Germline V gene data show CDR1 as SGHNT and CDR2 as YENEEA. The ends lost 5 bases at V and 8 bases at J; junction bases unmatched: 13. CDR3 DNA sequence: TGTGCCAGCAGCGTCCGTCGAAGCGGGGGGTTCGATGAGCAGTTCTTC. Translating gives CASSVRRSGGFDEQFF. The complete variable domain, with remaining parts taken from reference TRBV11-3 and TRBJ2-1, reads EAGVVQSPRYKIIEKKQPVAFWCNPISGHNTLYWYLQNLGQGPELLIRYENEEAVDDSQLPKDRFSAERLKGVDSTLKIQPAELGDSAVYLCASSVRRSGGFDEQFFGPGTRLTVL.